This T cell receptor beta chain was retrieved from a study of CD8+ T cells in alopecia areata (dated by TCRdb to between 2018 and 2020). Looking at the study overall: The treated patients, all with moderate-to-severe alopecia areata, were enrolled in an open-label pilot trial of oral tofacitinib given at 5 to 10 mg twice daily. Tofacitinib was administered for 6 to 18 months, and 6 months of follow-up off drug were then conducted to assess delayed response and recurrence. In treated patients, disease severity was measured using the SALT score, which gives the percentage of scalp surface area affected. High-throughput TCRbeta sequencing was used to examine T cell clonal expansion in alopecia areata in both the C3H/HeJ mouse model and human patients. Human TCRbeta sequencing covered scalp tissue and sorted CD4+ and CD8+ peripheral blood T cells from patchy and totalis/universalis alopecia areata patients and healthy controls. Biopsies were taken from tofacitinib-treated patients at baseline and at 4 and 24 weeks of treatment, and a later scalp biopsy was taken in several of the tofacitinib-treated patients. Scalp clonality was compared across normal scalp (n=4), patchy alopecia areata scalp (n=8), and alopecia totalis/universalis scalp (n=8). RNA came from the PAXgene miRNA kit for fixed scalp, the miRNeasy kit for PBMCs, and the RNeasy kit for mouse skin. immunoSEQ multiplex PCR using 35 Vbeta forward primers and 13 Jbeta reverse primers was used to amplify TCRbeta CDR3 regions.

What this sample's time point label stands for: around 24 weeks on oral tofacitinib. The treatment or condition label, as the study defines it: oral pan-JAK inhibitor, 5-10 mg twice daily. Peripheral blood and lesional scalp punch biopsies were obtained from patients with alopecia areata. PBMCs were isolated by density centrifugation and stained for CD3, CD4 and CD8, and CD4+ and CD8+ T cells were sorted on a FACSAria. Trimming removed 3 bases from V and 2 bases from J, leaving 18 bases between the germline ends. From the germline V gene, CDR1 is MGHRA and CDR2 is YSYEKL. Counted from cysteine to phenylalanine, this CDR3 has 17 amino acids. CDR3 DNA is the only sequence kept; it has 51 bases, read in frame from the first base. As regards this clone: Its target antigen remains unknown. The record has no base qualities; no much larger clone is one base away.

Here is what the overall study found, with its caveats: Resident alphabeta T cells in normal human skin are also sequenced, complicating scalp TCR repertoire analysis, unlike mouse skin dominated by gammadelta T cells. Because the treated cohort was small and had only one nonresponder, larger studies are needed to examine links between baseline CD8+ expansion and response. Shared TCR sequences between patients were less evident than in mice, which may be partly attributable to HLA diversity in the patient population. Higher clonality and more expanded CD8+ clones were observed in lesional scalp than in normal scalp, particularly in alopecia totalis/universalis, a finding suggestive of antigenic drive. Many expanded lesional clones were found to persist in scalp and blood during tofacitinib treatment, and relapse after treatment cessation may be partly explained by this persistence. Tofacitinib significantly decreased scalp clonality and the number of expanded CD8+ clones among the top 100 scalp clones.

To prepare the library, the immunoSEQ multiplex PCR assay was applied. To provide template for TCR sequencing, every sample had RNA extracted and reverse transcribed into cDNA. SuperScript III was used to make first-strand cDNA, primed with a 2:1 mix of oligo-dT and random hexamers. A synthetic immune receptor repertoire was used to measure amplification bias, and any remaining bias was corrected computationally. Per the original workflow: After raw reads were preprocessed to remove errors, the CDR3 was defined following IMGT conventions as running from the conserved cysteine to phenylalanine. To get clonality, Shannon entropy was normalized by log2 of the number of productive unique TCRs and the result was subtracted from 1. Whether scalp clones were CD4 or CD8 was inferred by matching scalp TCRbeta sequences against CD4 and CD8 repertoires sorted from blood. TCRdb stores this immuneACCESS table with in-frame sequences only. Part of the clones is absent; in the studies checked, under half of the shortfall reflects unresolved V genes, and no reason is known for the rest. V and J calls and clone size come straight from that table; D and trimming were deduced from the DNA. Across this sample there are around 270,000 clones, with 58% seen only once. Of the sample, approximately 1.8% falls within the top ten clones.

This receptor was taken from a human donor with alopecia areata. This sample comprised CD4+ T cells sorted from blood, obtained at week 24, from a patient treated with tofacitinib. In this chain, TRBV4-1 is recombined with TRBJ2-3; TRBD2 might be the D gene, on 5 matching bases. DNA sequence: TGCGCCAGCAGCCACCTTCTAGCTGGAGCCCCCACAGATACGCAGTATTTT. This codes for CASSHLLAGAPTDTQYF.